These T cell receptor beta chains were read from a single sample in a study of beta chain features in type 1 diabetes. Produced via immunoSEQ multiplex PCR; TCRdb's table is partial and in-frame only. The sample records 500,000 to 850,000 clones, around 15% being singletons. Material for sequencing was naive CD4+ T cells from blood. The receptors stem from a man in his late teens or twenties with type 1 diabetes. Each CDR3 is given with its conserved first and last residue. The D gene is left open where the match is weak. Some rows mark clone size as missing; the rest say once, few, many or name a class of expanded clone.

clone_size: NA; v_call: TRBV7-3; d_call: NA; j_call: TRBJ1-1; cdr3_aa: CASSLWPGEGEAFF; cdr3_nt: TGTGCCAGCAGCTTATGGCCAGGGGAAGGTGAAGCTTTCTTT
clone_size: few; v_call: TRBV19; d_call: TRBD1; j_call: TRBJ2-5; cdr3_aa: CASSSWTGAVETQYF; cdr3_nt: TGTGCCAGTAGTTCCTGGACAGGGGCGGTGGAGACCCAGTACTTC
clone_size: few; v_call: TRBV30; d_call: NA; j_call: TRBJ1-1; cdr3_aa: CAWSIGRDTEAFF; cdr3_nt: TGTGCCTGGAGTATCGGCAGGGACACTGAAGCTTTCTTT
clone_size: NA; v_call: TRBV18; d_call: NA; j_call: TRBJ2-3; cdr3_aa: CASSPTDTQYF; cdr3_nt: TGTGCCAGCTCACCAACGGATACGCAGTATTTT
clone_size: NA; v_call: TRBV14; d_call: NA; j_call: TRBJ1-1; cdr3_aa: CASSQGPQREAFF; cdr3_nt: TGTGCCAGCAGCCAAGGGCCACAGCGAGAAGCTTTCTTT
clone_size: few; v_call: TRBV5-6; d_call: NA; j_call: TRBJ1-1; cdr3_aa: CASSLADRLNTEAFF; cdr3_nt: TGTGCCAGCAGCTTGGCCGACAGGTTGAACACTGAAGCTTTCTTT
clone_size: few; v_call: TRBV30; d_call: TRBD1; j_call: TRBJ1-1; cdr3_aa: CAWSGDSLNTEAFF; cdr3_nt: TGTGCCTGGAGTGGGGACAGTTTGAACACTGAAGCTTTCTTT
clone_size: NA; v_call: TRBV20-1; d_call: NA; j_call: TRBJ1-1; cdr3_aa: CSTQGYTEAFF; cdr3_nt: TGCAGTACACAGGGTTACACTGAAGCTTTCTTT
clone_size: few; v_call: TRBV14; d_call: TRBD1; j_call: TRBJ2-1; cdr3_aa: CASSPSRTGSAYNEQFF; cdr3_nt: TGTGCCAGCAGCCCATCTAGGACAGGGAGCGCCTACAATGAGCAGTTCTTC
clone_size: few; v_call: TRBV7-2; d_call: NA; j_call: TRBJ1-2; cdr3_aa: CASSLGRRDHGYTF; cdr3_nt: TGTGCCAGCAGCTTAGGAAGAAGGGATCATGGCTACACCTTC
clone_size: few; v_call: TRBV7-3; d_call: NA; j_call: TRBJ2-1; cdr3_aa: CASSLVAGDNEQFF; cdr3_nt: TGTGCCAGCAGCTTAGTAGCAGGGGACAATGAGCAGTTCTTC
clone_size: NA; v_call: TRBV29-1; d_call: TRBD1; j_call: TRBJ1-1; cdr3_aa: CSVERQGHTEAFF; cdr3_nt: TGCAGCGTGGAAAGACAGGGTCACACTGAAGCTTTCTTT